Listed here are 25 T cell receptor beta chains from one sample, sequenced in a study of PD-1 blockade in classical Hodgkin lymphoma. Every one of the patients relapsed after autologous stem cell transplantation (brentuximab vedotin exposure was variable). Sequencing was performed with immunoSEQ multiplex PCR; in TCRdb, only in-frame clones are kept and a portion is missing. The sample shows about 21,000 clones, 74% of them seen only once. The sample consisted of peripheral blood mononuclear cells (PBMCs), taken at baseline. The receptors shown here come from a human donor with classical Hodgkin lymphoma.

This sequence joins TRBV15 and TRBJ2-5; 8 bases line up with TRBD1. CDR3 size: 15 residues. The V gene's germline CDR1 is LNHNV and CDR2 YYDKDF (reference sequence). V gave up 7 bases and J gave up 4 bases; unmatched junction bases: 11. The CDR3 nucleotides read TGTGCCACCACCGGGACAGGCGGGTGGGGAGAGACCCAGTACTTC. Encoded protein: CATTGTGGWGETQYF. Using reference TRBV15 and TRBJ2-5 for the parts outside the CDR3, the full variable domain is DAMVIQNPRYQVTQFGKPVTLSCSQTLNHNVMYWYQQKSSQAPKLLFHYYDKDFNNEADTPDNFQSRRPNTSFCFLDIRSPGLGDTAMYLCATTGTGGWGETQYFGPGTRLLVL.

The chain couples TRBV4-2 to TRBJ2-2; D remains unclear. Per germline, CDR1 LGHNA and CDR2 YNFKEQ. The V and J ends lost 4 bases and 3 bases respectively, with 15 bases between them. This CDR3 region has 16 residues. Here the CDR3 reads CASSPLEGKYTGELFF. The CDR3 DNA reads as TGTGCCAGCAGCCCGCTTGAAGGGAAGTACACCGGGGAGCTGTTTTTT.

A word on this clone: Distinct nucleotide sequences in the sample also encode this CDR3. This chain links TRBV18 with TRBJ1-4; D not certain. Germline CDR1 KGHSH, CDR2 LQKENI. V dropped 3 bases and J dropped 0 bases, with 5 bases sitting between them. This CDR3 region has 14 residues. The CDR3 spells CASSPGATNEKLFF. Here the CDR3 DNA reads TGTGCCAGCTCACCGGGAGCAACTAATGAAAAACTGTTTTTT.

The chain links TRBV7-8 to TRBJ2-7; 10 nucleotides line up with TRBD2. The V and J ends lost 1 base and 0 bases, in that order; junction bases with no gene match: 6. CDR3 length: 17 residues. CDR1 SGHVS and CDR2 FQNEAQ come from the germline V gene. The CDR3 region has the DNA TGTGCCAGCAGCTTAGGGTCTAGCGGGAGCAACTCCTACGAGCAGTACTTC. Protein sequence: CASSLGSSGSNSYEQYF.

The CDR3 reads CASSIDEPLAGELFF. The DNA for the CDR3 is TGTGCCAGTAGTATAGATGAGCCACTCGCCGGGGAGCTGTTTTTT. The rearrangement joins TRBV19 to TRBJ2-2, with unresolved D. Germline CDR1 and CDR2: LNHDA and SQIVND (reference sequence). Trimming shortened V by 0 bases and J by 6 bases, and 11 bases separated the two germline ends. The CDR3 length is 15 residues.

This chain connects TRBV28 to TRBJ2-7; TRBD1 matches 7 bases. With V trimmed by 4 bases and J by 4 bases, 10 bases remained unmatched. This CDR3 has 15 residues. The germline V gene has CDR1 MDHEN and CDR2 SYDVKM. In nucleotides, the CDR3 is TGTGCCAGCAGTTCACAAGGGGGCGCGGTGTACGAGCAGTACTTC. It codes for CASSSQGGAVYEQYF.

The chain carries TRBV7-2 and TRBJ2-5, with D hard to call. Germline assignment: CDR1 SGHTA and CDR2 FQGNSA. V shed 2 bases and J shed 1 base, with 8 bases lying between them. The CDR3 consists of 14 residues. In nucleotides, the CDR3 is TGTGCCAGCAGCTTAAACGGTGTCCAAGAGACCCAGTACTTC. It translates to CASSLNGVQETQYF. The full variable domain, with the rest looked up from reference TRBV7-2 and TRBJ2-5, is GAGVSQSPSNKVTEKGKDVELRCDPISGHTALYWYRQSLGQGLEFLIYFQGNSAPDKSGLPSDRFSAERTGGSVSTLTIQRTQQEDSAVYLCASSLNGVQETQYFGPGTRLLVL.

The chain joins TRBV27 to TRBJ2-3; weak D call: TRBD2 (6 bases). Germline V gene sequence: CDR1 MNHEY, CDR2 SMNVEV (reference sequence). The length of the CDR3 is 13 residues. Trimming left V 5 bases short and J 5 bases short, with 11 bases between. The CDR3 bases are TGTGCCAGCAGTCCGGGACTGTTAGATACGCAGTATTTT. It codes for CASSPGLLDTQYF.

The chain couples TRBV7-2 to TRBJ2-3; D is undetermined. V was clipped by 2 bases and J by 9 bases, with 3 bases between them. This CDR3 is 10 amino acids long. The V gene's germline CDR1 is SGHTA and CDR2 FQGNSA. CDR3 residues: CASSLSTQYF. DNA of the CDR3: TGTGCCAGCAGCTTATCAACGCAGTATTTT.

This clone has a handful of counts. The chain combines TRBV5-1 with TRBJ2-7; 9 bases are shared with TRBD2. Germline lookup yields CDR1 SGHRS and CDR2 YFSETQ. The CDR3 is 15 amino acids. J lost 2 bases, V lost 6 bases, and 9 bases had no gene match. The chain's CDR3 is CASKEAGGGTYEQYF. In DNA, the CDR3 is TGCGCCAGCAAGGAGGCGGGAGGGGGAACCTACGAGCAGTACTTC.

V gene TRBV19 combines with J gene TRBJ2-2; D gene uncertain. CDR3 length: 13 residues. In germline, CDR1 is LNHDA, CDR2 SQIVND (reference sequence). Deletions cut 6 bases from V and 0 bases from J, with 5 bases between. In nucleotides, the CDR3 is TGTGCCAGTAGGCAAACGAACACCGGGGAGCTGTTTTTT. Translated, it gives CASRQTNTGELFF.

There are a few counts of this clone. The chain is built from TRBV19 and TRBJ2-7; D is possibly TRBD2 (5 bases). CDR1 and CDR2 (germline): LNHDA, SQIVND (reference sequence). The CDR3 loop spans 12 amino acids. The ends were cut back, 10 bases at V and 2 bases at J, with 12 bases in the middle. The CDR3 sequence: CATGDGAYEQYF. CDR3 DNA sequence: TGTGCCACCGGAGACGGGGCCTACGAGCAGTACTTC.

By share, this clone counts as medium-sized. This chain links TRBV6-1 with TRBJ2-1; the D is unclear. V lost 4 bases, J lost 4 bases, and 14 bases lay in between. This CDR3 has 15 amino acids. The germline V gene encodes CDR1 MNHNS and CDR2 SASEGT. In DNA, the CDR3 is TGTGCCAGCAGTGTTGGGTCGGCCCTATACAATGAGCAGTTCTTC. Its protein is CASSVGSALYNEQFF.

The chain combines TRBV5-1 with TRBJ2-3; D is undetermined. V was pared by 7 bases and J by 3 bases, with 21 bases between. The CDR3 has 16 residues. Per the germline V gene, CDR1 is SGHRS and CDR2 is YFSETQ. The CDR3 is CASARGQSALTDTQYF. Written as DNA, the CDR3 is TGCGCCAGCGCACGTGGGCAGAGCGCACTTACAGATACGCAGTATTTT.

This rearrangement joins TRBV7-8 to TRBJ1-3, with no clear D. The CDR3 sequence is 13 residues long. The germline V gene encodes CDR1 SGHVS and CDR2 FQNEAQ. Trimming took 5 bases from V and 0 from J, leaving 5 bases between them. The CDR3 DNA sequence: TGTGCCAGCAGCCCCGTCTCTGGAAACACCATATATTTT. This gives the protein CASSPVSGNTIYF. Full variable domain (rest looked up from reference TRBV7-8 and TRBJ1-3): GAGVSQSPRYKVAKRGQDVALRCDPISGHVSLFWYQQALGQGPEFLTYFQNEAQLDKSGLPSDRFFAERPEGSVSTLKIQRTQQEDSAVYLCASSPVSGNTIYFGEGSWLTVV.

V usage is TRBV5-1 and J usage is TRBJ1-1, with TRBD1 matching over 12 bases. This CDR3 region has 18 residues. Trimming removed 1 base from V and 0 bases from J; junction bases left unmatched: 7. CDR1 SGHRS and CDR2 YFSETQ come from the germline V gene. The CDR3 protein is CASSLSGTGGVVNTEAFF. The CDR3 DNA reads TGCGCCAGCAGCTTGTCCGGGACAGGGGGCGTCGTGAACACTGAAGCTTTCTTT.

The chain couples TRBV7-2 to TRBJ2-3; TRBD1 or TRBD2 may be the D gene (6 bases each). The V gene lost 5 bases and the J gene lost 14 bases, with 20 bases spanning the gap. This CDR3 is 13 amino acids long. The V gene's germline CDR1 is SGHTA and CDR2 FQGNSA. The CDR3 nucleotides are TGTGCCAGCAGCCTGGAGGGGAACAGGGCCCCGTATTTT. It encodes CASSLEGNRAPYF. Based on the CDR3 plus reference TRBV7-2 and TRBJ2-3, the full variable domain is GAGVSQSPSNKVTEKGKDVELRCDPISGHTALYWYRQSLGQGLEFLIYFQGNSAPDKSGLPSDRFSAERTGGSVSTLTIQRTQQEDSAVYLCASSLEGNRAPYFGPGTRLTVL.

The count of this clone is one. The chain couples TRBV19 to TRBJ1-5; 11 bases are shared with TRBD1. Trimming cost V 6 bases and J 7 bases; bases outside gene matches: 8. CDR1 is LNHDA and CDR2 is SQIVND in the germline V gene (reference sequence). The CDR3 totals 15 residues. The CDR3: CASSYHGTGGQPQHF. DNA of the CDR3: TGTGCCAGTAGCTATCACGGGACAGGGGGACAGCCCCAGCATTTT.

The genes are TRBV4-3 and TRBJ1-2; the D is unclear. Germline V gene sequence: CDR1 LGHNA, CDR2 YSLEER. Deletions cut 0 bases from V and 0 bases from J, with 8 bases between. This CDR3 is 15 amino acids long. This chain's CDR3 is CASSQDIGTNYGYTF. The CDR3 nucleotides read TGCGCCAGCAGCCAAGATATTGGTACTAACTATGGCTACACCTTC.

This clone was recorded once. V and J are TRBV9 and TRBJ2-6, with D unclear. V was cut by 3 bases and J by 1 base, with 11 bases left in between. The CDR3 covers 16 residues. The V gene's germline CDR1 is SGDLS and CDR2 YYNGEE. CDR3 residues: CASSAHRVSGANVLTF. The CDR3 region has the DNA TGTGCCAGCAGCGCCCATAGAGTTTCTGGGGCCAACGTCCTGACTTTC.

This chain joins TRBV5-4 and TRBJ1-4; TRBD1 aligns across 9 bases. There are 15 residues in the CDR3. Germline V lookup: CDR1 SGHNT, CDR2 YYREEE (reference sequence). The V and J ends lost 5 bases and 5 bases, in that order; junction bases with no gene match: 7. The CDR3 coding sequence is TGTGCCAGCAGTCCCACCGGGACAGGGAATGAAAAACTGTTTTTT. It codes for CASSPTGTGNEKLFF.

The CDR3 reads CASSFLARTGATGELFF. The DNA of the CDR3 is TGTGCCAGCAGCTTTTTAGCCCGGACAGGGGCGACCGGGGAGCTGTTTTTT. The chain recombines TRBV7-3 with TRBJ2-2, with 9 bases aligning to TRBD1. Per germline, CDR1 SGHTA and CDR2 FQGTGA. The junction had 10 bases not matched to a gene; V was cut back by 3 bases and J by 5 bases. There are 17 residues in the CDR3.

The chain joins TRBV7-6 to TRBJ1-4, with 8 positions matching TRBD1. The V gene end was trimmed by 3 bases and the J gene end by 7 bases; junction bases not matched to a gene: 4. The CDR3 consists of 14 residues. CDR1 is SGHVS and CDR2 is FNYEAQ in the germline V gene. The CDR3 bases are TGTGCCAGCAGCTTCGGTACAGGGGGTGAAAAACTGTTTTTT. Translated: CASSFGTGGEKLFF.

Only one count was recorded for this clone. The chain couples TRBV9 to TRBJ1-2, with D possibly being TRBD1 (6 bases). CDR1 is SGDLS and CDR2 is YYNGEE in the germline V gene. V lost 4 bases and J 7 bases, leaving 17 bases between the germline ends. This CDR3 region has 14 residues. In nucleotides, the CDR3 is TGTGCCAGCAGCCCCCGAGCCACAGGGCTTGGCTACACCTTC. It codes for CASSPRATGLGYTF.

This clone showed up just a few times. V usage is TRBV10-1 and J usage is TRBJ2-7; no firm D call. Germline V lookup: CDR1 WNHNN, CDR2 SYGVQD (reference sequence). V lost 4 bases and J lost 1, with 11 bases in between. This CDR3 contains 14 residues. The CDR3 region is CASSVGMGSYEQYF. The CDR3, as DNA: TGCGCCAGCAGTGTCGGTATGGGGTCCTACGAGCAGTACTTC.